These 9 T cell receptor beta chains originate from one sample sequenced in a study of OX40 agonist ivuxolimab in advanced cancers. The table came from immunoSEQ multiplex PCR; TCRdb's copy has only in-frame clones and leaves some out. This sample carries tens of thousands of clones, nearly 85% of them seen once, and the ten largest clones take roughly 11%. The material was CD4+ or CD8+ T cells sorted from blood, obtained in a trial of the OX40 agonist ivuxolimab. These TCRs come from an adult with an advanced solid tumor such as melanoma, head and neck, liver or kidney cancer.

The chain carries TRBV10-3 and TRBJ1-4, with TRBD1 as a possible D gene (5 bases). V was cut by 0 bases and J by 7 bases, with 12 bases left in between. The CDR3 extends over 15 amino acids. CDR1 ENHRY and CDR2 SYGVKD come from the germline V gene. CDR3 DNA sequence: TGTGCCATCAGTGAGTCTCAGGGTGCGGGTGAAAAACTGTTTTTT. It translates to CAISESQGAGEKLFF.

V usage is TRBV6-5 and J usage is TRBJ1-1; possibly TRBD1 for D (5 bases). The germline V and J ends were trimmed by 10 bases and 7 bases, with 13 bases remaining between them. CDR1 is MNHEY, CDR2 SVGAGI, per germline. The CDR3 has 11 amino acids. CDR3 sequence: CATTLGLEAFF. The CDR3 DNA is TGTGCCACCACATTGGGGCTTGAAGCTTTCTTT.

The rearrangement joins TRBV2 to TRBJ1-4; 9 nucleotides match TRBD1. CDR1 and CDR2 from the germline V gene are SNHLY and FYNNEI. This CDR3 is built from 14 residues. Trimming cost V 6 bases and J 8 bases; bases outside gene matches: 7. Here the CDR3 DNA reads TGTGCCAGCAGCGACGACAGGGGGAGCGAAAAACTGTTTTTT. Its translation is CASSDDRGSEKLFF.

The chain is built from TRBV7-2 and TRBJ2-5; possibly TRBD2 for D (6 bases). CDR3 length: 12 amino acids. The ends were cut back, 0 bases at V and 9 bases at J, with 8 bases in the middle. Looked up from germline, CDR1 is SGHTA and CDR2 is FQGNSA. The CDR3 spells CASSLAPGAQYF. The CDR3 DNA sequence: TGTGCCAGCAGCTTAGCTCCGGGAGCCCAGTACTTC.

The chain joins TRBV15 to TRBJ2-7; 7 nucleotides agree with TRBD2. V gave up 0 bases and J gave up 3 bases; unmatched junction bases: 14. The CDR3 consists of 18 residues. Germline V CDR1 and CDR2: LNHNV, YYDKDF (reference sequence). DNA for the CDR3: TGTGCCACCAGCAGAGATTTGGCCTGGGCGGGAGCCCTCTACGAGCAGTACTTC. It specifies CATSRDLAWAGALYEQYF.

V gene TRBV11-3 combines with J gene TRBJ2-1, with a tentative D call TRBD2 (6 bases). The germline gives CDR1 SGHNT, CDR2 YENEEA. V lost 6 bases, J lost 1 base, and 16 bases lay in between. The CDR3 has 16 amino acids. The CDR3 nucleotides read TGTGCCAGCAGTTCGGAGGGGCTGTGGTCCTACAATGAGCAGTTCTTC. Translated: CASSSEGLWSYNEQFF.

The DNA of the CDR3 is TGTGCCAGCAGCTTGAATGGTCAGAGAAGCAATCAGCCCCAGCATTTT. Its protein is CASSLNGQRSNQPQHF. The chain has TRBV5-6 and TRBJ1-5; D ambiguous. This CDR3 has 16 residues. Trimming shortened V by 1 base and J by 1 base, and 12 bases separated the two germline ends. CDR1 and CDR2 (germline): SGHDT, YYEEEE.

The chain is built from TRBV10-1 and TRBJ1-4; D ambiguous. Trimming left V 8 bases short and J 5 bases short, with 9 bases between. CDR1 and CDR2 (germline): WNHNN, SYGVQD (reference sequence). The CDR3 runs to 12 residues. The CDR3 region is CASGEGNEKLFF. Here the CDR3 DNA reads TGCGCCAGCGGGGAAGGAAATGAAAAACTGTTTTTT.

CDR3 protein: CASSSPGRVLAAKEQYF. DNA of the CDR3: TGTGCCAGCAGTTCCCCGGGCAGGGTCCTGGCGGCTAAAGAGCAGTACTTC. The gene calls are TRBV27 and TRBJ2-7; D is perhaps TRBD1 (5 bases). The CDR3 loop spans 17 amino acids. Per germline, CDR1 MNHEY and CDR2 SMNVEV (reference sequence). V was clipped by 4 bases and J by 7 bases, with 26 bases between them.